These 13 T cell receptor beta chains originate from one sample sequenced in a study of sequential checkpoint blockade in melanoma. Regarding treatment: randomized to nivolumab then ipilimumab (arm A) or the reverse (arm B). The method was immunoSEQ multiplex PCR; TCRdb's version includes in-frame clones alone and lacks a portion of them. Among several thousand clones listed, approximately 58% were seen once. The sample here was CD8+ T cells sorted from blood (inferred from file names), taken from a patient given nivolumab and ipilimumab in sequence. The receptors shown here come from a human donor with melanoma.

The V gene is TRBV13, the J gene TRBJ1-5; 7 positions match TRBD1. The V segment lost 5 bases and the J segment 5 bases; nucleotides outside the gene matches: 9. The CDR3 spans 15 residues. Looked up from germline, CDR1 is PRHDT and CDR2 is FYEKMQ (reference sequence). CDR3 sequence reads: CASSQRPGTDQPQHF. The CDR3 DNA sequence: TGTGCCAGCAGCCAACGTCCCGGGACAGATCAGCCCCAGCATTTT.

V and J are TRBV27 and TRBJ1-2; a possible D gene is TRBD1 (6 bases). Trimming took off 3 bases at V and 7 bases at J, with 12 bases between the two ends. The CDR3 consists of 13 residues. Germline V gives CDR1 MNHEY, CDR2 SMNVEV (reference sequence). The CDR3 coding sequence is TGTGCCAGCAGTTTTGGGGGGGCCTTTGGCTACACCTTC. Residues: CASSFGGAFGYTF.

This clone was counted only a few times. The chain links TRBV15 to TRBJ1-5; 8 bases map to TRBD1. The length of the CDR3 is 14 residues. The V gene's germline CDR1 is LNHNV and CDR2 YYDKDF (reference sequence). The V segment lost 5 bases and the J segment 6 bases; nucleotides outside the gene matches: 6. The CDR3 DNA reads as TGTGCCACCAGCGGAGGACAGGGCGGTCAGCCCCAGCATTTT. Encoded protein: CATSGGQGGQPQHF. Complete variable domain (other parts from reference TRBV15 and TRBJ1-5): DAMVIQNPRYQVTQFGKPVTLSCSQTLNHNVMYWYQQKSSQAPKLLFHYYDKDFNNEADTPDNFQSRRPNTSFCFLDIRSPGLGDTAMYLCATSGGQGGQPQHFGDGTRLSIL.

The CDR3 is CASSIAGGLYEQYF. CDR3 DNA: TGTGCCAGTAGTATAGCGGGGGGACTCTACGAGCAGTACTTC. This sequence joins TRBV19 and TRBJ2-7; TRBD2 agrees at 7 bases. V lost 1 base to trimming and J lost 3 bases; unmatched junction nucleotides: 3. Germline V CDR1 and CDR2: LNHDA, SQIVND (reference sequence). The CDR3 spans 14 residues.

The chain couples TRBV15 to TRBJ2-5; TRBD1 matches 9 bases. TRBJ2-7 explains the end of the DNA better; the J call may be wrong. Germline lookup yields CDR1 LNHNV and CDR2 YYDKDF (reference sequence). The CDR3 length is 15 residues. In DNA, the CDR3 is TGTGCCACCAGCTCGACAGGGGGGAAGGCCTACGAGCAGTACTTC. Translated: CATSSTGGKAYEQYF.

This clone is hyperexpanded in the sample. The gene calls are TRBV5-6 and TRBJ1-2, with D maybe TRBD1 (5 bases). Germline V gene sequence: CDR1 SGHDT, CDR2 YYEEEE. The CDR3 is 14 amino acids. Between the trimmed V and J ends, which lost 4 bases and 3 bases, there was a span of 13 bases. The CDR3 DNA reads as TGTGCCAGCAGCGACTCAGGGATGTACTATGGCTACACCTTC. This codes for CASSDSGMYYGYTF.

The chain couples TRBV6-1 to TRBJ1-1, with 8 bases aligning to TRBD1. The CDR3 contains 14 residues. CDR1 is MNHNS and CDR2 is SASEGT in the germline V gene. V lost 2 bases and J lost 9; bases outside the gene matches: 8. The CDR3 region has the DNA TGTGCCAGCAGTGAAAGCGACGGACAGGGAAAAGCTTTCTTT. It encodes CASSESDGQGKAFF.

The chain combines TRBV4-1 with TRBJ2-7; D is uncertain. This CDR3 comprises 15 residues. CDR1 is MGHRA, CDR2 YSYEKL, per germline. Trimming removed 0 bases from V and 0 bases from J, with 9 bases in between. CDR3 protein: CASSQDMFSSYEQYF. The CDR3 region has the DNA TGCGCCAGCAGCCAAGATATGTTTAGCTCCTACGAGCAGTACTTC.

V usage is TRBV4-1 and J usage is TRBJ1-6; 12 positions agree with TRBD1. CDR1 is MGHRA and CDR2 is YSYEKL in the germline V gene. V was clipped by 4 bases and J by 9 bases; unmatched bases: 16. The CDR3 loop spans 19 amino acids. CDR3 DNA sequence: TGCGCCAGCAGCCTAAGGACCCCGGGACAGGGGGCTGGACGTTCACCCCTCCACTTT. Its protein product is CASSLRTPGQGAGRSPLHF.

The CDR3: CASSLGTASYEQYF. The CDR3 DNA reads TGTGCCAGCAGTCTCGGGACAGCCTCCTACGAGCAGTACTTC. The chain combines TRBV27 with TRBJ2-7; TRBD1 aligns across 7 bases. This CDR3 comprises 14 residues. V gave up 5 bases and J gave up 0 bases; unmatched junction bases: 4. Per germline, CDR1 MNHEY and CDR2 SMNVEV (reference sequence).

This clone was seen more than once but under ten times. The chain uses TRBV13 and TRBJ2-7; D gene unclear. Trimming took 0 bases from V and 4 from J, leaving 7 bases between them. CDR3 length equals 13 residues. The germline V gene has CDR1 PRHDT and CDR2 FYEKMQ (reference sequence). CDR3 residues: CASSLGPGYEQYF. CDR3 in DNA: TGTGCCAGCAGCTTAGGCCCAGGATACGAGCAGTACTTC. Looking up the rest from reference TRBV13 and TRBJ2-7 gives the full variable domain: AAGVIQSPRHLIKEKRETATLKCYPIPRHDTVYWYQQGPGQDPQFLISFYEKMQSDKGSIPDRFSAQQFSDYHSELNMSSLELGDSALYFCASSLGPGYEQYFGPGTRLTVT.

The CDR3 bases are TGTGCCAGCAGCTTAGCTACAAAATTAATCAGGTCAGATACGCAGTATTTT. Translation gives CASSLATKLIRSDTQYF. The chain employs TRBV7-9 and TRBJ2-3; D is undetermined. Germline assignment: CDR1 SEHNR and CDR2 FQNEAQ (reference sequence). Trimming removed 0 bases from V and 4 bases from J, with 17 bases in between. CDR3 length: 17 residues.

For the CDR3, the DNA is TGTGCCAGCAGTTCGACTGCCATCACCTACGAGCAGTACTTC. It encodes CASSSTAITYEQYF. The chain carries TRBV27 and TRBJ2-7; D call uncertain. The CDR3 sequence is 14 residues long. V was pared by 4 bases and J by 2 bases, with 12 bases between. In germline, CDR1 is MNHEY, CDR2 SMNVEV (reference sequence).